Shown below are 5 T cell receptor delta chains from a single sample sequenced in a study of gamma-delta T cells after stem cell transplantation (dated by TCRdb to about 2016). Library prep was done by RT-PCR. TCRdb lists the instrument as Illumina MiSeq. TCRdb processed the public reads again with the CATT caller, after which rows with matching DNA were combined. A total of around 8,400 delta-chain clones appear in this sample, 13% to 15% of them only once. About 6% of the sample lies in the top ten. Source material: gamma-delta T cells. All receptors derive from a human donor. It is not recorded whose cells these are; they may come from a transplant donor.

This clone has more than one count but fewer than ten. A read error may account for a junction end that differs from germline. This rearrangement joins TRDV1 to TRDJ1, with TRDD3 matching 9 bases. Germline V gene data show CDR1 as TSWWSYY and CDR2 as QGS. The CDR3 covers 19 residues. The CDR3 nucleotides read TGTGCTCCTGGGGAACTACTACTCTGGGGGATCCGACTCACCGATAAACTCATCTTT. This codes for CAPGELLLWGIRLTDKLIF.

To note about this clone: A read error is likely here: a far larger clone is one base away. Other DNA sequences within the sample encode an identical CDR3. The chain carries TRDV2 and TRDJ3; TRDD3 matches at 9 bases. Germline V gene sequence: CDR1 GEAIGNYY, CDR2 EKD. Trimming removed 3 bases from V and 4 bases from J; junction bases left unmatched: 9. The CDR3 is 18 residues long. The DNA for the CDR3 is TGTGCCTGTGACCCCTTACTGGGGGAGTCATGGGACACCCGACAGATGTTTTTC. Protein: CACDPLLGESWDTRQMFF.

About this clone: A single base is all that separates this from a far larger clone, so a read error is likely. Other DNA sequences in this specimen translate into the identical CDR3. The rearrangement joins TRDV2 to TRDJ3; the D is unclear. The germline gives CDR1 GEAIGNYY, CDR2 EKD. The CDR3 spans 18 residues. Trimming cost V 3 bases and J 0 bases, with 14 bases left between them. The CDR3 here is CACDAGWLSSWDTRQMFF. CDR3 bases: TGTGCCTGTGACGCAGGATGGTTGAGCTCCTGGGACACCCGACAGATGTTTTTC.

The rearrangement uses TRDV1 and TRDJ1; 9 nucleotides line up with TRDD3. V was clipped by 7 bases and J by 0 bases; unmatched bases: 9. This CDR3 spans 16 amino acids. Looked up from germline, CDR1 is TSWWSYY and CDR2 is QGS. As DNA, the CDR3 is TGTGCTCTTGTTTGGGGCTGGGGGATGTACACCGATAAACTCATCTTT. This codes for CALVWGWGMYTDKLIF.

J is TRDJ1 and V is TRAV29/DV5; D is possibly TRDD2 (5 bases). V gave up 0 bases and J gave up 0 bases, with 27 bases separating them. This CDR3 contains 20 residues. Germline CDR1 and CDR2: NSMFDY and ISSIKDK. CDR3 coding DNA: TGTGCAGCAAGCGCGCTCTATCCTTCGCGAAACCCCTACTACACCGATAAACTCATCTTT. Translating gives CAASALYPSRNPYYTDKLIF.